The rows below give T cell receptor beta chains drawn from one sample of a study of CDR3 diversity in severe acne. TCRdb redid the calling of the PCR reads with MiXCR, one entry per CDR3 protein. Seen here are some 90,000 distinct CDR3 sequences, 49% observed once, and the top ten hold 11%. Sequencing input: blood. These receptors were obtained from a male donor with severe acne vulgaris. The CDR3 runs from the conserved cysteine through the conserved F or W. D genes are given only for firm matches. The size of a clone is reported for some rows only, either as once, few or many, or as a class for expanded clones.

D	size	V	J	DNA	CDR3
.	.	TRBV6-5	TRBJ2-1	TGTGCCAGCACCCACGGGACTTCCTACAATGAGCAGTTCTTC	CASTHGTSYNEQFF
TRBD1	.	TRBV20-1	TRBJ2-5	TGCAGTGCTAGAGATAGACAGGGAGTCCTGCAAGAGACCCAGTACTTC	CSARDRQGVLQETQYF
.	medium-sized	TRBV10-1	TRBJ1-2	TGCGCCAGCACCCTTGGTTTTGTCGGCTACACCTTC	CASTLGFVGYTF
.	.	TRBV24-1	TRBJ2-7	TGTGCCACCAGTGATTACGGCTACGAGCGGTACTTC	CATSDYGYERYF
.	.	TRBV4-1	TRBJ1-5	TGCGCCAGCAGCCAAGACAGGGGTCAGCCCCAGCATTTT	CASSQDRGQPQHF
.	.	TRBV3-1	TRBJ2-7	TGTGCCAGCAGCCAAGATCTTAGACAGACCTACGAGCAGTACTTC	CASSQDLRQTYEQYF
TRBD1	many	TRBV20-1	TRBJ2-7	TGCAGTGCTAGATCGCAAAGGACAGGGGATTACGAGCAGTACTTC	CSARSQRTGDYEQYF
.	many	TRBV2	TRBJ1-2	TGTGCCAGCAGAACTAGTTGGTCTTCCAACTATGGCTACACCTTC	CASRTSWSSNYGYTF
.	.	TRBV7-8	TRBJ1-4	TGTGCCAGCAGTCAGGCAGGTGAAAAACTGTTTTTT	CASSQAGEKLFF
TRBD2	.	TRBV11-1	TRBJ2-1	TGTGCCAGCAGCGCCCTAGACGGGGGGGCCTACAATGAGCAGTTCTTC	CASSALDGGAYNEQFF
TRBD2	few	TRBV5-1	TRBJ2-2	TGCGCCAGCAGCTTGTCTACTAGCGGGAAGAACACCGGGGAGCTGTTTTTT	CASSLSTSGKNTGELFF
.	few	TRBV28	TRBJ2-1	TGTGCCAGCAGTTTGGGTACAGCCGGGGAGCAGTTCTTC	CASSLGTAGEQFF
.	medium-sized	TRBV5-8	TRBJ1-6	TGTGCCAGCAGCTTGGAGCAGTCACCCCTCCACTTT	CASSLEQSPLHF
.	.	TRBV19	TRBJ1-5	TGTGCCAGTACGAGGGGGATGAGCAATCAGCCCCAGCATTTT	CASTRGMSNQPQHF
TRBD2	.	TRBV6-5	TRBJ2-7	TGTGCCAGCAGCCAAGAGGCTAGCGGGTCCCCCTACGAGCAGTACTTC	CASSQEASGSPYEQYF
TRBD2	.	TRBV24-1	TRBJ2-1	TGTGCCACCAGTGATTTGCCGGGACTAGCGGGGAACTACAATGAGCAGTTCTTC	CATSDLPGLAGNYNEQFF
.	few	TRBV25-1	TRBJ2-6	TGTGCCAGCAGTGCCCCAGGGGCGTACTCTGGGGCCAACGTCCTGACTTTC	CASSAPGAYSGANVLTF
.	.	TRBV7-3	TRBJ1-2	TGTGCCAGCAGTTATAGCGGGCCCCCTCGGAACTATGGCTACACCTTC	CASSYSGPPRNYGYTF
TRBD1	.	TRBV28	TRBJ2-7	TGTGCCAGCAGTTTTTCGGACAGGGGGCGCGGCTACGAGCAGTACTTC	CASSFSDRGRGYEQYF
TRBD1	.	TRBV6-4	TRBJ1-5	TGTGCCAGCAGGCTGGGGACAGGGGATCAGCCCCAGCATTTT	CASRLGTGDQPQHF
.	.	TRBV7-9	TRBJ2-7	TGTGCCAGCAGCGGCCCGGTACAGGGTCACTCCTACGAGCAGTACTTC	CASSGPVQGHSYEQYF
.	.	TRBV25-1	TRBJ2-5	TGTGCCAGCAGTCCGAGAGACAGGGAGGGGCAAGAGACCCAGTACTTC	CASSPRDREGQETQYF
TRBD1	many	TRBV5-1	TRBJ1-1	TGCGCCAGCAGCTTGTACCCCACGTTGGGACAGATGAACACTGAAGCTTTCTTT	CASSLYPTLGQMNTEAFF
.	.	TRBV11-1	TRBJ2-2	TGTGCCAGCACCCCTCGGGAGTCATTGGCCGGGGAGCTGTTTTTT	CASTPRESLAGELFF
.	.	TRBV7-2	TRBJ2-1	TGTGCCAGCAGCTTAGAATTTTACAATGAGCAGTTCTTC	CASSLEFYNEQFF
.	.	TRBV5-1	TRBJ1-2	TGCGCCAGCAGCTTGGCGGTAGGGTCGGGCTACACCTTC	CASSLAVGSGYTF
TRBD2	.	TRBV15	TRBJ2-3	TGTGCCACCAGCAGACCTAGCGGGGGAGGAGATACGCAGTATTTT	CATSRPSGGGDTQYF
.	many	TRBV6-4	TRBJ2-3	TGTGCCAGCAGTGACTTGGACAGCCCGGGGAATACGCAGTATTTT	CASSDLDSPGNTQYF
.	many	TRBV7-9	TRBJ2-7	TGTGCCAGCAGCACAAGAGCCAGGAGCACTACCCACGAGCAGTACTTC	CASSTRARSTTHEQYF
TRBD1	.	TRBV29-1	TRBJ1-2	TGCAGCGTTGGAGCGAGGGACAGGGGGCTCTATGGCTACACCTTC	CSVGARDRGLYGYTF
TRBD2	few	TRBV20-1	TRBJ2-3	TGCAGCGCAATTATAGCGGGGGGAAACACAGATACGGAGTACTTT	CSAIIAGGNTDTEYF
TRBD1	many	TRBV5-1	TRBJ2-3	TGCGCCAGCAGCGGGACAGCGGTCACAGATACGCAGTATTTT	CASSGTAVTDTQYF
TRBD1	few	TRBV6-5	TRBJ2-7	TGTGCCAGCTCGCAGGGACAGGGGGCGTACGAGCAGTACTTC	CASSQGQGAYEQYF
.	once	TRBV12-3/TRBV12-4	TRBJ1-3	TGTGCCAGCAGTGCGGGGTTAGCTGGAAACACCATATATTTT	CASSAGLAGNTIYF
TRBD2	.	TRBV7-2	TRBJ2-6	TGTGCCAGCAGCCAGGGACTAGCGGGGGCGAGGTCTAGCGCCAACGTCCTGACTTTC	CASSQGLAGARSSANVLTF
.	.	TRBV5-6	TRBJ1-4	TGTGCCAGCAGCTTGTTAGTTCAGGGAAATGAAAAACTGTTTTTT	CASSLLVQGNEKLFF
.	.	TRBV15	TRBJ2-1	TGTGCCACCAGCAGAGTTGGGAATAGCCTTAATGAGTTCTTC	CATSRVGNSLNEFF
.	.	TRBV2	TRBJ2-5	TGTGCCAGCATCGTATCCCAGTACTTC	CASIVSQYF
.	many	TRBV2	TRBJ2-3	TGTGCCAGCAGTGGAAACCGCTATGAGGGGGGGAGCACAGATACGCAGTATTTT	CASSGNRYEGGSTDTQYF
TRBD2	.	TRBV7-9	TRBJ2-1	TGTGCCAGCAGTCACCTAGGGAGGGACGGGATCAATGAGCAGTTCTTC	CASSHLGRDGINEQFF